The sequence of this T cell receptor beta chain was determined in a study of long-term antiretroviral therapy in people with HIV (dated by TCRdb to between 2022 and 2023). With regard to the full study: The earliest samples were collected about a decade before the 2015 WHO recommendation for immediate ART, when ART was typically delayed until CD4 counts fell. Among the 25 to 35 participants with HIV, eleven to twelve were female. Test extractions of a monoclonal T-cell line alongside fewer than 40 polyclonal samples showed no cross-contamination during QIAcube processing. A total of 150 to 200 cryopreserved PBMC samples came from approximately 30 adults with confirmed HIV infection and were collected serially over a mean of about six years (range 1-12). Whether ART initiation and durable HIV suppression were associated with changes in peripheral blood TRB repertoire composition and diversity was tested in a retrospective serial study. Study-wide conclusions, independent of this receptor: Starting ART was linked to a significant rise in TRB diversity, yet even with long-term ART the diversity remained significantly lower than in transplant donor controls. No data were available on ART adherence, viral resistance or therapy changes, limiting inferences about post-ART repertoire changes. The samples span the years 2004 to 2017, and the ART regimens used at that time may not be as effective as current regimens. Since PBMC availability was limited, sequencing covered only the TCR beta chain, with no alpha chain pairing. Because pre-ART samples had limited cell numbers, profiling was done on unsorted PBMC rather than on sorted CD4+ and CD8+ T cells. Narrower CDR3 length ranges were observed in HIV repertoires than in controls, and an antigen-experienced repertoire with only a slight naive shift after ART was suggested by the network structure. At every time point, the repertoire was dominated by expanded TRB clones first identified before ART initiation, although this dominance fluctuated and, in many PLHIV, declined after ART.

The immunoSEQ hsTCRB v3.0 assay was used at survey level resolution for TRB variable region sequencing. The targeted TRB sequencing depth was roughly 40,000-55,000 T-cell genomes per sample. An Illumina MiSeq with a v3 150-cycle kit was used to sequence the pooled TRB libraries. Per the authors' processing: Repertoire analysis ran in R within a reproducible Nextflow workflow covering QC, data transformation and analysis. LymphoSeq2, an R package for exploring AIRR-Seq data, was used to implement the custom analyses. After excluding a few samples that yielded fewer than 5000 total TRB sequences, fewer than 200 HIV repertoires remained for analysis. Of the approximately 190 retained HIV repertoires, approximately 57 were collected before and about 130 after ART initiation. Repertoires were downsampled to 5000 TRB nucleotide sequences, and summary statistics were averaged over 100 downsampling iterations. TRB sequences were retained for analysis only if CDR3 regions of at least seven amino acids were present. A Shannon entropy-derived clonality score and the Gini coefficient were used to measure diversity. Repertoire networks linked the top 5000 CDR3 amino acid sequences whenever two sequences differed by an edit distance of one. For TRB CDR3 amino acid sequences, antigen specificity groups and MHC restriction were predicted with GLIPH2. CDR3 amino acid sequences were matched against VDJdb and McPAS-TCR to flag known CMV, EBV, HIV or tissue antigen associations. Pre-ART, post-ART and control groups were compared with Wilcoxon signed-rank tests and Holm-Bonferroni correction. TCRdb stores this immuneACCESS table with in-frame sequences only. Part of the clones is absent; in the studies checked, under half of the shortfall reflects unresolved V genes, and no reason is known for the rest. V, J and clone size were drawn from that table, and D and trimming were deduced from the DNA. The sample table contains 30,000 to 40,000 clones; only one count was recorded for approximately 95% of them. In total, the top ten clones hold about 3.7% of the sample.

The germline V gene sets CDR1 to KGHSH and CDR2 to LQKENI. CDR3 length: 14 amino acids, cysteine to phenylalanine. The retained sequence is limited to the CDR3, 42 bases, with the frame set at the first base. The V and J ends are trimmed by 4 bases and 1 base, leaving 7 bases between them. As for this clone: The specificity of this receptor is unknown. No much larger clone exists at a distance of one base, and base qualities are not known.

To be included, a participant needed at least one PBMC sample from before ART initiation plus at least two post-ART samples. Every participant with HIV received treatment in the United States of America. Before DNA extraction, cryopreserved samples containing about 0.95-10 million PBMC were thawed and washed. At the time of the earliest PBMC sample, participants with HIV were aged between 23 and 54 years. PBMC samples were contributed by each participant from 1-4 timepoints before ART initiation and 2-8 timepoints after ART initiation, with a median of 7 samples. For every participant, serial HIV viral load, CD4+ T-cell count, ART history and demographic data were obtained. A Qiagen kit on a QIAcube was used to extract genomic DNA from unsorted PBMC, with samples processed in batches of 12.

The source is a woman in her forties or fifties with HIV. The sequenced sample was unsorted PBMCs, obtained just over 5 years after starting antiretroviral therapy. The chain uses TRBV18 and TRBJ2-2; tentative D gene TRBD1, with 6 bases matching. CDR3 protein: CASSRGQNTGELFF. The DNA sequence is TGTGCCAGCTCACGGGGACAGAACACCGGGGAGCTGTTTTTT. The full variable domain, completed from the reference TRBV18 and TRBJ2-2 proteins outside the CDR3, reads NAGVMQNPRHLVRRRGQEARLRCSPMKGHSHVYWYRQLPEEGLKFMVYLQKENIIDESGMPKERFSAEFPKEGPSILRIQQVVRGDSAAYFCASSRGQNTGELFFGEGSRLTVL.